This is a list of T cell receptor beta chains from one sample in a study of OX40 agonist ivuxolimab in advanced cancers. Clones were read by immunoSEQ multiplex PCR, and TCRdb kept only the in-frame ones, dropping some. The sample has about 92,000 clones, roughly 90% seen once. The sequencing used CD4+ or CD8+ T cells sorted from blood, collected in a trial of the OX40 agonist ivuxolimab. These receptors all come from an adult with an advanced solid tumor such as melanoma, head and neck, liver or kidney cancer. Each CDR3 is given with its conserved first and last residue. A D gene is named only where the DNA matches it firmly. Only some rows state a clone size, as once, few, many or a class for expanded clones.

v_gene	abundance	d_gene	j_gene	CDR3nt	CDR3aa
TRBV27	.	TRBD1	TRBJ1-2	TGTGCCAGCAGTCTCGACAGGGGCTATGGCTACACCTTC	CASSLDRGYGYTF
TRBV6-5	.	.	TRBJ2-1	TGTGCCAGCAGTTACTCGATGGAGGAGTACAATGAGCAGTTCTTC	CASSYSMEEYNEQFF
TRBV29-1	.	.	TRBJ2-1	TGCAGCGTTGGCAAGGGCTCTAGTTCCTACAATGAGCAGTTCTTC	CSVGKGSSSYNEQFF
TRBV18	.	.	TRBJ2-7	TGTGCCAGCTCACCGGGCGGTGGGGGCCTAGGCGAGCAGTACTTC	CASSPGGGGLGEQYF
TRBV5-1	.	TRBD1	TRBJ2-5	TGCGCCAGCAGCTCTGGGTCCCGGACAGGGTGGGAGACCCAGTACTTC	CASSSGSRTGWETQYF
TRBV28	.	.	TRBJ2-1	TGTGCCAGCATCGGCCCCCCCTCCTACAATGAGCAGTTCTTC	CASIGPPSYNEQFF
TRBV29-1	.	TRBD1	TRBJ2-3	TGCAGCGTTGGGACAGGGGCAGATACGCAGTATTTT	CSVGTGADTQYF
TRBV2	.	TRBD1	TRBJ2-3	TGTGCCAGCAGTATGGACAGGGGGTCAGATACGCAGTATTTT	CASSMDRGSDTQYF
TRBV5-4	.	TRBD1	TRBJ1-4	TGTGCCAGCAGCCCGCCCGGGACAGAGCATGAAAAACTGTTTTTT	CASSPPGTEHEKLFF
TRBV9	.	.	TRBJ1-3	TGTGCCAGCAGCGTAAAGGTCCCGACTGGAAACACCATATATTTT	CASSVKVPTGNTIYF
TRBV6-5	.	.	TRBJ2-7	TGTGCCAGCACCCCCCGTGAGGGTATTTACGAGCAGTACTTC	CASTPREGIYEQYF
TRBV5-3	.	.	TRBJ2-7	TGTGCCAGAAGCTTGTTGACAGGTTGGGAGCAGTACTTC	CARSLLTGWEQYF
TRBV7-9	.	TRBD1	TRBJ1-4	TGTGCCAGCAGCCAAACAGGGGGCGTTGAAAAACTGTTTTTT	CASSQTGGVEKLFF
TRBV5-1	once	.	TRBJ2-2	TGCGCCAGCAGCTTGGCCCAGGGAGGAGGCACCGGGGAGCTGTTTTTT	CASSLAQGGGTGELFF
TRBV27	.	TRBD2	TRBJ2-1	TGTGCCAGCAAGACTAGCGGGAGGTACAATGAGCAGTTCTTC	CASKTSGRYNEQFF
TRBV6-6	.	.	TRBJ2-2	TGTGCCAGCAGGCCCCGGACAACCGGGGAGCTGTTTTTT	CASRPRTTGELFF
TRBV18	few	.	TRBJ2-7	TGTGCCAGCTCAAAAGGGGCGGGCTACGAGCAGTACTTC	CASSKGAGYEQYF
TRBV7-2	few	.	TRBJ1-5	TGTGCCAGCAGCTTAAGAGGAGATCAGCCCCAGCATTTT	CASSLRGDQPQHF
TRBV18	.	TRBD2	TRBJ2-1	TGTGCCAGCTCATCGGGACTAGCGGGAGCTGAGCAGTTCTTC	CASSSGLAGAEQFF
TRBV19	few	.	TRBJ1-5	TGTGCCAGTAGTATAGATAATGCGAGGACCAATCAGCCCCAGCATTTT	CASSIDNARTNQPQHF
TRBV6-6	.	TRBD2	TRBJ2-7	TGTGCCAGCAGTTCCTGGACTAGTAGCGAGCAGTACTTC	CASSSWTSSEQYF
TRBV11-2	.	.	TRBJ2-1	TGTGCCAGCAGCTTAGCAACCTCCTACAATGAGCAGTTCTTC	CASSLATSYNEQFF
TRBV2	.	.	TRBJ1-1	TGTGCCAGCAGTTTGAAGAGGGCGAACACTGAAGCTTTCTTT	CASSLKRANTEAFF
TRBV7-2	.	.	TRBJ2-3	TGTGCCAGCAGCTTACGCGGGGTCTCAGGGATTGGCACAGATACGCAGTATTTT	CASSLRGVSGIGTDTQYF
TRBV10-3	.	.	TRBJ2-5	TGTGCCATCAGTGAGTGGGACACCCCCCGGGAGACCCAGTACTTC	CAISEWDTPRETQYF
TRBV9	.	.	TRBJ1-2	TGTGCCAGCACCCACTTCGAGACAGCTAACTATGGCTACACCTTC	CASTHFETANYGYTF
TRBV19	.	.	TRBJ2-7	TGTGCCAGTAGTATAGACTACCTCTCCTACGAGCAGTACTTC	CASSIDYLSYEQYF
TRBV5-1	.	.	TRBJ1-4	TGCGCCAGCACCCATGGGAGGGGAACTAATGAAAAACTGTTTTTT	CASTHGRGTNEKLFF
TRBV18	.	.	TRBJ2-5	TGTGCCAGCTCACCTGGACAAAAGGAGACCCAGTACTTC	CASSPGQKETQYF
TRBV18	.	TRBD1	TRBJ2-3	TGTGCCAGCTCAACACGGGGACAGAGAACAGATACGCAGTATTTT	CASSTRGQRTDTQYF
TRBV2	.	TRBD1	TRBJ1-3	TGTGCCAGCAGTTTCTTTCAGGGGGCGCCAGGAAACACCATATATTTT	CASSFFQGAPGNTIYF
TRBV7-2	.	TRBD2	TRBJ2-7	TGTGCCAGCAGCATCGGACTAGCGGGAACGGAGCAGTACTTC	CASSIGLAGTEQYF
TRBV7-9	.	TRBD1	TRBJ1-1	TGTGCCAGCAGCCAGCAGGGGGATCGGACTGAAGCTTTCTTT	CASSQQGDRTEAFF
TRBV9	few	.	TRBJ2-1	TGTGCCAGCAGCGAGCGCCTTAGGGATGAGCAGTTCTTC	CASSERLRDEQFF
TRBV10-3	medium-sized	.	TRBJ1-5	TGTGCCATCAGTATGCCAGGGAACAATCAGCCCCAGCATTTT	CAISMPGNNQPQHF
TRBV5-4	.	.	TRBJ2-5	TGTGCCAGCAGCTTGGCAGGCCACGCCGAGACCCAGTACTTC	CASSLAGHAETQYF
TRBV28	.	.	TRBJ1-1	TGTGCCAGCAGTCCCCCCGGGTGGAACACTGAAGCTTTCTTT	CASSPPGWNTEAFF
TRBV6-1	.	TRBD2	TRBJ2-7	TGTGCCAGCAGTGACCTTGGACTAGCGAGTTACGAGCAGTACTTC	CASSDLGLASYEQYF
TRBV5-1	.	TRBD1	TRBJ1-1	TGCGCCAGCAGCGCAAGACAGGGATACACTGAAGCTTTCTTT	CASSARQGYTEAFF
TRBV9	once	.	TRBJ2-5	TGTGCCAGCAGCTCCCGGACTAACCCGAGCGAAGAGACCCAGTACTTC	CASSSRTNPSEETQYF
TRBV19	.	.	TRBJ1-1	TGTGCCAGTAGCGTGCTGCCCGGAGGGACTGAAGCTTTCTTT	CASSVLPGGTEAFF
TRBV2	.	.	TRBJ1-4	TGTGCCAGCAGGGCTTGGGGCACTAATGAAAAACTGTTTTTT	CASRAWGTNEKLFF
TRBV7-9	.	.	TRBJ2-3	TGTGCCAGCAGCTTTAATCCGGGCGATACGCAGTATTTT	CASSFNPGDTQYF
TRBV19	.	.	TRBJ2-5	TGTGCCAGTAGTAAACAGGCATTGGTGGTAGAGACCCAGTACTTC	CASSKQALVVETQYF
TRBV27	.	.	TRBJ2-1	TGTGCCAGCAGTTTTGGAGCGAGGGCCTCGGGTGAGCAGTTCTTC	CASSFGARASGEQFF
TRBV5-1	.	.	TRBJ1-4	TGCGCCAGCAGCCCTCGGGCCTTGGCACAAAAACTGTTTTTT	CASSPRALAQKLFF
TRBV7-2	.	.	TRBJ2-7	TGTGCCAGCAGCTCAAAGACTGGGGCCTACGAGCAGTACTTC	CASSSKTGAYEQYF
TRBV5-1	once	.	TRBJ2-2	TGCGCCAGCAGCCCCACTTCGAGTCGCACCGGGGAGCTGTTTTTT	CASSPTSSRTGELFF
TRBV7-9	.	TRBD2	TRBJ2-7	TGTGCCAGCAGCCGGGTTACTAGCGGGAAACCCCACGAGCAGTACTTC	CASSRVTSGKPHEQYF
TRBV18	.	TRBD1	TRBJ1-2	TGTGCCAGCTCACCATCGGGACAGGATTACTACTATGGCTACACCTTC	CASSPSGQDYYYGYTF
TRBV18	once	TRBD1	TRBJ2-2	TGTGCCAGCTCACCAGCGGGACAGGGGAACACCGGGGAGCTGTTTTTT	CASSPAGQGNTGELFF
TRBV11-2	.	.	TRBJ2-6	TGTGCCAGCAGCTTAGGTGGACTGACCTCTGGGGCCAACGTCCTGACTTTC	CASSLGGLTSGANVLTF
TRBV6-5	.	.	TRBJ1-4	TGTGCCAGCAGTTACTCGAGTGGGTCGGCTAATGAAAAACTGTTTTTT	CASSYSSGSANEKLFF
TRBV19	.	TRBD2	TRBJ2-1	TGTGCCAGTAGGGACCCGGGACTAGCGGGAGTGGATGAGCAGTTCTTC	CASRDPGLAGVDEQFF
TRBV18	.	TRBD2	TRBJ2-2	TGTGCCAGCTCACCGCAGGGAACTAGCGCATACACCGGGGAGCTGTTTTTT	CASSPQGTSAYTGELFF
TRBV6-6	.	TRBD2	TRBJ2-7	TGTGCCAGCAGTTACGTTAGCGGGAGGGCCTACGAGCAGTACTTC	CASSYVSGRAYEQYF
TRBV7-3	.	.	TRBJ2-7	TGTGCCAGCAGCTTAAACCCGGGGCGGGACTACGAGCAGTACTTC	CASSLNPGRDYEQYF
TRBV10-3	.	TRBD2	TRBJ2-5	TGTGCCGTAAGAGGAGCGGGAGGAGAAGAGACCCAGTACTTC	CAVRGAGGEETQYF
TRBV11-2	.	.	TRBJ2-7	TGTGCCAGCAGCTCGACCGGGACACTCGCCTACGAGCAGTACTTC	CASSSTGTLAYEQYF